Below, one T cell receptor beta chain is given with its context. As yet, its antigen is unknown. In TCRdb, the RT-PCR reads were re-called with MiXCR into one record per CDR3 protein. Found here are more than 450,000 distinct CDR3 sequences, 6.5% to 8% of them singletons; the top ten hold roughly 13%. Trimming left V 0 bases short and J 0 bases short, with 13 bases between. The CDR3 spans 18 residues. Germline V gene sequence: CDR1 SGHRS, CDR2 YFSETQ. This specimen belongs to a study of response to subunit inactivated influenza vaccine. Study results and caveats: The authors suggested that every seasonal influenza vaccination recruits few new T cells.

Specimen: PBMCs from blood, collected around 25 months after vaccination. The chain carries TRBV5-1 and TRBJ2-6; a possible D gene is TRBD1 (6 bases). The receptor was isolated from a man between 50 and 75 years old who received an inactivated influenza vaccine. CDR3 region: CASSLGTALSSGANVLTF. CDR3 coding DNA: TGCGCCAGCAGCTTGGGGACAGCCCTTAGCTCTGGGGCCAACGTCCTGACTTTC. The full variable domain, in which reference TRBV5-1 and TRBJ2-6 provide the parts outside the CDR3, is KAGVTQTPRYLIKTRGQQVTLSCSPISGHRSVSWYQQTPGQGLQFLFEYFSETQRNKGNFPGRFSGRQFSNSRSEMNVSTLELGDSALYLCASSLGTALSSGANVLTFGAGSRLTVL.